This T cell receptor beta chain was recorded in a study of CD4 T cells in relation to SARS-CoV-2 and coronaviruses. About the study: TCR beta CDR3s were sequenced after roughly ten-day antigen culture of PBMCs.

A word on this clone: Its specificity is not known.

The data were produced by immunoSEQ multiplex PCR, yet TCRdb's version contains in-frame clones alone and is incomplete. The sample has 20,000 to 25,000 clones; about 80% are singletons. Study-level results: Monoreactive clones expanded significantly more to SARS-CoV-2 than crossreactive clones did.

Unexposed donor CD4+ T cells date from about 2011-2019, before the COVID-19 pandemic. Isolation of CD4+ T cells took place after about 9 days in culture. V shed 5 bases, J shed 0 bases, and the junction held 6 bases outside the gene matches. The germline CDR1 and CDR2 sequences are SEHNR and FQNEAQ (reference sequence). The CDR3 runs 17 residues. This rearrangement joins TRBV7-9 to TRBJ2-6, with 8 bases identical to TRBD1. This TCR was recovered from a human donor in good health. The sample was CD4+ T cells from PBMCs, cultured in vitro. In DNA form, the CDR3 reads TGTGCCAGCAGCGGAGGACAGGGACACTCTGGGGCCAACGTCCTGACTTTC. This encodes CASSGGQGHSGANVLTF.